This TCR beta chain was documented in a study of blood T cell repertoires in COVID-19. On the study more broadly: Collection of acute and convalescent COVID-19 samples took place in the United States, Italy and Spain.

Germline loops: CDR1 SGHNT, CDR2 YYREEE (reference sequence). V was trimmed by 2 bases and J by 6 bases, leaving 15 bases between them. This CDR3 spans 14 amino acids. Original data processing: Quantification of nucleated cells was approximated via reference gene primer amplification. Generated by immunoSEQ multiplex PCR, the TCRdb table keeps only in-frame clones and is missing some. That table furnishes V, J and clone size, whereas the DNA furnished D and trimming. Seen here are roughly 43,000 clones, 86% observed once, and the top ten hold around 8.3%. This clonotype was sampled from a man aged 55 to 69 with active COVID-19. The V call is TRBV5-4, the J call TRBJ2-7, with a tentative D call TRBD2 (5 bases). The sequenced sample was peripheral blood. As DNA, the CDR3 is TGTGCCAGCAGCTTTACTAGTCTGCCTACCGAGCAGTACTTC. It translates to CASSFTSLPTEQYF.